This TCR beta chain was recovered during a study of blood T cells in healthy people across ages. Germline lookup yields CDR1 LNHDA and CDR2 SQIVND (reference sequence). The length of the CDR3 is 14 residues. Then a second PCR, running about 7 to 11 cycles, was carried out with a sample-barcoded 5' primer and a J-beta primer mix. One entry per CDR3 protein results from TCRdb running MiXCR on the 5' RACE reads. Of 780,000 or so distinct CDR3 sequences detected, less than 70% appear once; the ten largest clones hold approximately 40%. Sequencing was carried out using blood. The chain couples TRBV19 to TRBJ2-4; 8 bases agree with TRBD2. Matching the DNA end better, TRBJ2-7 makes the J call doubtful. This TCR was recovered from an elderly man in good health. The CDR3 sequence: CASSIRGRNYEQYF. The DNA for the CDR3 is TGTGCCAGTAGTATCCGCGGGAGGAACTACGAGCAGTACTTC.